This TCR beta chain was sequenced during a study of shared clonotypes between healthy human individuals. Measured with immunoSEQ multiplex PCR; TCRdb has only the in-frame clones, and not every one. The data hold fewer than 850,000 clones, with roughly 87% observed a single time. Sequences were obtained from memory CD8+ T cells from PBMCs. Stated subset: CD45RO+ cells pooled with CCR7-negative TemRA cells. This clonotype originated in a man aged 18 to 29 in good health. Some clones in this sample may be carry-over from other donors' samples.

CDR3 sequence reads: CATSWDRDTEAFF. DNA for the CDR3: TGTGCCACCAGCTGGGACAGGGACACTGAAGCTTTCTTT. This chain connects TRBV15 to TRBJ1-1; 9 nucleotides line up with TRBD1. The CDR3 contains 13 residues. Germline CDR1 LNHNV, CDR2 YYDKDF (reference sequence). Trimming cost V 5 bases and J 3 bases; bases outside gene matches: 1.